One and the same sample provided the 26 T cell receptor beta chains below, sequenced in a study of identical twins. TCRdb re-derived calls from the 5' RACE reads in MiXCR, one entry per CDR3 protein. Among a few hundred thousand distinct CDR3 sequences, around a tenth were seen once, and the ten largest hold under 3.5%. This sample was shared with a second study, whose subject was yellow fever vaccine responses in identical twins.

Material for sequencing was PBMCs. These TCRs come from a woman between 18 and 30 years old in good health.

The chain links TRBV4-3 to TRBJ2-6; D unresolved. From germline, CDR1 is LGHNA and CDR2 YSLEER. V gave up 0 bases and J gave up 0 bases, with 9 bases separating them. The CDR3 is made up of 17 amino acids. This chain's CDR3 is CASSQDRLISGANVLTF. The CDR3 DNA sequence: TGCGCCAGCAGCCAAGACCGTCTCATCTCTGGGGCCAACGTCCTGACTTTC.

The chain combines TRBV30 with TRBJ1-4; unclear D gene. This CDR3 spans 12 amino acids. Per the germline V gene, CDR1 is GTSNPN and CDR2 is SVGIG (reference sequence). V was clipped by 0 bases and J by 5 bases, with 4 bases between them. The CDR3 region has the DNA TGTGCCTGGAGTGTGCGAAATGAAAAACTGTTTTTT. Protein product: CAWSVRNEKLFF.

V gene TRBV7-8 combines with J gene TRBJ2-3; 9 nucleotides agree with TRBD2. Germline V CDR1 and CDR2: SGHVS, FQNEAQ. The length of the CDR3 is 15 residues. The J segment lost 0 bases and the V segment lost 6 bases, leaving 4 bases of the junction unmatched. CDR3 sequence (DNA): TGTGCCAGCAGACAAACTAGCGGGAGCACAGATACGCAGTATTTT. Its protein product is CASRQTSGSTDTQYF.

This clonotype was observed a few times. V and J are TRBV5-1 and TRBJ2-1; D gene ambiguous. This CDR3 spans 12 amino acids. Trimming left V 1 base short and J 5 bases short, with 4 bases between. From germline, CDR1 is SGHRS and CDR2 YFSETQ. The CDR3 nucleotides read TGCGCCAGCAGCTTGCAACACAATGAGCAGTTCTTC. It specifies CASSLQHNEQFF.

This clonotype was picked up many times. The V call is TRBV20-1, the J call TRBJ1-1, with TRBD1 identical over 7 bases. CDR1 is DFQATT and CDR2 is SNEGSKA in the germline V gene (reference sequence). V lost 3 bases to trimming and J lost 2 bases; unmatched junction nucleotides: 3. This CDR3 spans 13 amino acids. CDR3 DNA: TGCAGTGCTAGCCGGGACAGTAACACTGAAGCTTTCTTT. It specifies CSASRDSNTEAFF.

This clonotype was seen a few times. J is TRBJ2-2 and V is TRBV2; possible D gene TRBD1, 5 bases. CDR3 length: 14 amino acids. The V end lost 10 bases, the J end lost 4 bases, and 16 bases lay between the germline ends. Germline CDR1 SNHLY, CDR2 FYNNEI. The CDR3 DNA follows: TGTGCCACAAAGTGGCAGGGCCCCACCGGGGAGCTGTTTTTT. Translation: CATKWQGPTGELFF.

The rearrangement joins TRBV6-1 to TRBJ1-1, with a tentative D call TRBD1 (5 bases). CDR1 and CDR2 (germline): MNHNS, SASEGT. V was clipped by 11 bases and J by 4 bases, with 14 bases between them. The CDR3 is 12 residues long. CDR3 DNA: TGTGCCGGAAGGGGAGCTGGCACTGAAGCTTTCTTT. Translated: CAGRGAGTEAFF.

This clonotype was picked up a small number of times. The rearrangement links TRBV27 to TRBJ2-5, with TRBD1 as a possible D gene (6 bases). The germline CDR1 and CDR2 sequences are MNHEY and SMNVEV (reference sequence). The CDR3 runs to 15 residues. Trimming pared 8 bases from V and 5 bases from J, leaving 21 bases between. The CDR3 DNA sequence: TGTGCCAGCTCCCCAACGACCCTTAGGGGGGAGACCCAGTACTTC. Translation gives CASSPTTLRGETQYF.

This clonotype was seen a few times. The CDR3, as DNA: TGTGCCAGCAGCTTGCCTCAGACAGGGGGCGAGCAGTACTTC. Translated: CASSLPQTGGEQYF. V and J are TRBV5-6 and TRBJ2-7, with 9 bases matching TRBD1. V lost 1 base and J lost 6; bases outside the gene matches: 5. Germline CDR1 SGHDT, CDR2 YYEEEE. The CDR3 runs 14 residues.

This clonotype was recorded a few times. This CDR3 is CASSLSHDSTNYGYTF. The CDR3 DNA sequence: TGTGCCAGCAGCTTAAGCCACGACAGTACTAACTATGGCTACACCTTC. This chain joins TRBV7-2 and TRBJ1-2, with a possible D match to TRBD1 (5 bases). The CDR3 length is 16 residues. The V and J ends lost 2 bases and 0 bases respectively, with 13 bases between them. CDR1 SGHTA and CDR2 FQGNSA come from the germline V gene.

For the CDR3, the DNA is TGTGCCACGTCATTGGGCCCCACTAATCAGCCCCAGCATTTT. Translating it yields CATSLGPTNQPQHF. The chain carries TRBV6-1 and TRBJ1-5; D is ambiguous. The CDR3 has 14 residues. Germline assignment: CDR1 MNHNS and CDR2 SASEGT. Trimming shortened V by 10 bases and J by 4 bases, and 17 bases separated the two germline ends.

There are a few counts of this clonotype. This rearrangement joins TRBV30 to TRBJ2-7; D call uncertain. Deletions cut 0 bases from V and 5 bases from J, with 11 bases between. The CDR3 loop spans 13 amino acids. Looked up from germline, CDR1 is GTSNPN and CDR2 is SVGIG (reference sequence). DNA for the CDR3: TGTGCCTGGAGTGTACTCAGCCTCGACGAGCAGTACTTC. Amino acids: CAWSVLSLDEQYF.

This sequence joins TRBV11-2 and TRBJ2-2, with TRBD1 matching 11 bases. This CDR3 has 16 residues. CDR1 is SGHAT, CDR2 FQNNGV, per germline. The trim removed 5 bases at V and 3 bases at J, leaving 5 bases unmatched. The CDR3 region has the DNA TGTGCCAGCAGCACCAGGACAGGGGGCGACACCGGGGAGCTGTTTTTT. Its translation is CASSTRTGGDTGELFF.

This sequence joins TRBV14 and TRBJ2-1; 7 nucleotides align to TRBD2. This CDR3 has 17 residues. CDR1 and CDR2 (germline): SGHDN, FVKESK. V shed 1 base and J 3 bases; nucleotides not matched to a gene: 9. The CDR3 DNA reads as TGTGCCAGCAGCCAAGGCCCCGGGCGGGAGATCTACAATGAGCAGTTCTTC. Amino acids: CASSQGPGREIYNEQFF. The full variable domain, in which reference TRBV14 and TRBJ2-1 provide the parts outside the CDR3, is EAGVTQFPSHSVIEKGQTVTLRCDPISGHDNLYWYRRVMGKEIKFLLHFVKESKQDESGMPNNRFLAERTGGTYSTLKVQPAELEDSGVYFCASSQGPGREIYNEQFFGPGTRLTVL.

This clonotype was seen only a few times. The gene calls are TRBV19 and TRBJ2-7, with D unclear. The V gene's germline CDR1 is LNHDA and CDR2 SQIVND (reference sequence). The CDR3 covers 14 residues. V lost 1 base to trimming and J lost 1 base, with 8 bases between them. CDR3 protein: CASSIGDFSYEQYF. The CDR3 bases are TGTGCCAGTAGTATAGGCGACTTTTCCTACGAGCAGTACTTC.

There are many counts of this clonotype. The CDR3 DNA reads TGTGCCACCAGTGACAGACAGGGCGGGACAGATACGCAGTATTTT. Translating it yields CATSDRQGGTDTQYF. The chain joins TRBV24-1 to TRBJ2-3; TRBD1 matches 7 bases. The CDR3 covers 15 residues. Germline assignment: CDR1 KGHDR and CDR2 SFDVKD. After removal of 4 bases from V and 3 bases from J, the junction contained 6 bases not matched to a gene.

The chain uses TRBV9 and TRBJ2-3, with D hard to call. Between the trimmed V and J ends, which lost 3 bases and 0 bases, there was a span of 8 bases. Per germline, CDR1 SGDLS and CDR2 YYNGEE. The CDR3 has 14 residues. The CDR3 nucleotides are TGTGCCAGCAGCGCCAATCCGAGCACAGATACGCAGTATTTT. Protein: CASSANPSTDTQYF.

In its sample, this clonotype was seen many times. This CDR3 reads CSVVFLSSYEQYF. CDR3 DNA sequence: TGCAGCGTTGTTTTCTTGAGCTCCTACGAGCAGTACTTC. The V and J genes are TRBV29-1 and TRBJ2-7; no reliable D call. Trimming cost V 4 bases and J 0 bases, with 10 bases left between them. There are 13 residues in the CDR3. Germline assignment: CDR1 SQVTM and CDR2 ANQGSEA.

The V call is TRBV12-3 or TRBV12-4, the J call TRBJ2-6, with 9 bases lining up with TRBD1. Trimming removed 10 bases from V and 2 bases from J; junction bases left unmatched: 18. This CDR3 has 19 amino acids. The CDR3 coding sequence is TGTGCCATCTGTACCCTACCGGGACAGGGTCAGGCTGGGGCCAACGTCCTGACTTTC. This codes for CAICTLPGQGQAGANVLTF.

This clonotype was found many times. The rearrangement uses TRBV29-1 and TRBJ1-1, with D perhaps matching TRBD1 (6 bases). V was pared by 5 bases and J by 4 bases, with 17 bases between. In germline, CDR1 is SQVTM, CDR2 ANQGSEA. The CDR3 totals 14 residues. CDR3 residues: CSVQGPPSGTEAFF. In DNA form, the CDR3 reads TGCAGCGTTCAGGGGCCCCCGTCGGGCACTGAAGCTTTCTTT.

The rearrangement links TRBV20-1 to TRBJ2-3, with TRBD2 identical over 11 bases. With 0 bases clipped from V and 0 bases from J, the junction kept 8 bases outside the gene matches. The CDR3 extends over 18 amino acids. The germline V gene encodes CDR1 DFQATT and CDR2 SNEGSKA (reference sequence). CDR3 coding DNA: TGCAGTGCTAGAGATAGCGCTAGCGGGAGGACTAGCACAGATACGCAGTATTTT. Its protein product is CSARDSASGRTSTDTQYF.

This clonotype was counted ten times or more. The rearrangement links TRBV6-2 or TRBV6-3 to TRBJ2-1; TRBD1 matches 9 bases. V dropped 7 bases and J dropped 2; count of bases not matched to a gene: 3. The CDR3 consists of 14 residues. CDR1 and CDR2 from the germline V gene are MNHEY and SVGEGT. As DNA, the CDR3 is TGTGCCAGCACCCGACAGGGGGCCTACAATGAGCAGTTCTTC. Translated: CASTRQGAYNEQFF.

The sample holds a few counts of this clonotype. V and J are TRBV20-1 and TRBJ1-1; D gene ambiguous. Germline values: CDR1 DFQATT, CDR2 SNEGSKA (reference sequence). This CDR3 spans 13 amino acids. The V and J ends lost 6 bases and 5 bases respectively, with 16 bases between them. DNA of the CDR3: TGCAGTGCCCTGGCCCCACCCCGGACTGAAGCTTTCTTT. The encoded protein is CSALAPPRTEAFF.

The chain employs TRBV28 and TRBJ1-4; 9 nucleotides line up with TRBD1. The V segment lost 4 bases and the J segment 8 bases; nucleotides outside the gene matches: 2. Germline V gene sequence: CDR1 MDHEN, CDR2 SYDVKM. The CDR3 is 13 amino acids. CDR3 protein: CASSWTGEEKLFF. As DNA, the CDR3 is TGTGCCAGCAGTTGGACAGGGGAGGAAAAACTGTTTTTT.

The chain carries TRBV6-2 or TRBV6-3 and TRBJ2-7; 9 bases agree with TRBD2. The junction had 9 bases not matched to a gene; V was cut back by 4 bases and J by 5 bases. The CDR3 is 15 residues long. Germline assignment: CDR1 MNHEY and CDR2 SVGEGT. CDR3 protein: CASSLRLAAPNEQYF. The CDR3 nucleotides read TGTGCCAGCAGTTTAAGACTAGCGGCCCCCAACGAGCAGTACTTC.

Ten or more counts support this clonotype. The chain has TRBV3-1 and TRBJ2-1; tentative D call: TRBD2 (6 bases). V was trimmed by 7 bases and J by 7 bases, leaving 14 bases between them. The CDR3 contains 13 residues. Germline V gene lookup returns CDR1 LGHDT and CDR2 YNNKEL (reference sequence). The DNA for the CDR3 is TGTGCCAGCACCGCAACTAGCTTTAATGAGCAGTTCTTC. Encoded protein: CASTATSFNEQFF.